This T cell receptor beta chain was sequenced in a study of blood T cell repertoires in COVID-19. J gave up 2 bases and V 3 bases, and 4 bases lay outside the gene matches. The CDR3 consists of 15 residues. Germline lookup yields CDR1 SGDLS and CDR2 YYNGEE. In the original workflow: Cell counts per sample came from amplifying reference gene primers. The method was immunoSEQ multiplex PCR; TCRdb's version includes in-frame clones alone and lacks a portion of them. V and J calls and clone size are given by that table; D and trimming were obtained from the DNA. The data show roughly 150,000 clones, just over 90% seen once.

Sequencing was carried out using peripheral blood. V is TRBV9 and J is TRBJ1-4; 7 nucleotides line up with TRBD1. This TCR was sampled from a woman aged 55-70 years with COVID-19, enrolled during active disease. This CDR3 is CASSATGSTNEKLFF. CDR3 nucleotide sequence: TGTGCCAGCAGCGCGACAGGGTCCACTAATGAAAAACTGTTTTTT.